The rows below give T cell receptor beta chains drawn from one sample of a study of patients and donors after allogeneic stem cell transplantation. TCRdb independently ran MiXCR on the RT-PCR reads; one entry per CDR3 protein. The profile shows about 160,000 distinct CDR3 sequences, about a quarter of them singletons. The sample consisted of blood, either unsorted or a sorted T cell fraction (not recorded which). The receptors here all came from a human donor who was either an allogeneic HSCT recipient or a stem cell or donor lymphocyte infusion donor (not recorded which). It is not recorded whose cells these are; they may come from a transplant donor. CDR3s include the opening cysteine and the closing phenylalanine or tryptophan. Fields, in order: CDR3 protein, CDR3 DNA, clone size, D gene, V gene, J gene, CDR3 length. The D gene is left open where the match is weak. Clone size is given for some rows only: seen once, a few or many times, or a class if the clone is expanded.

CDR3 protein: CASSRVLGYNEQFF
CDR3 DNA: TGCGCCAGCAGTCGGGTGTTGGGGTACAATGAGCAGTTCTTC
clone size: -
D gene: -
V gene: TRBV5-1
J gene: TRBJ2-1
CDR3 length: 14

CDR3 protein: CASSQDWGTVNEKLFF
CDR3 DNA: TGTGCCAGCAGCCAAGACTGGGGGACAGTAAATGAAAAACTGTTTTTT
clone size: few
D gene: TRBD1
V gene: TRBV3-1
J gene: TRBJ1-4
CDR3 length: 16

CDR3 protein: CASSPDRKGTGNTIYF
CDR3 DNA: TGCGCCAGCAGCCCGGACAGGAAAGGCACTGGAAACACCATATATTTT
clone size: -
D gene: TRBD1
V gene: TRBV5-1
J gene: TRBJ1-3
CDR3 length: 16

CDR3 protein: CSARTPVLYNEQFF
CDR3 DNA: TGCAGTGCTAGAACCCCAGTCCTCTACAATGAGCAGTTCTTC
clone size: -
D gene: -
V gene: TRBV20-1
J gene: TRBJ2-1
CDR3 length: 14

CDR3 protein: CASSVTGTGSNGYTF
CDR3 DNA: TGCGCCAGCAGCGTTACAGGGACGGGTTCCAATGGCTACACCTTC
clone size: few
D gene: -
V gene: TRBV5-1
J gene: TRBJ1-2
CDR3 length: 15

CDR3 protein: CATRDRGEETQYF
CDR3 DNA: TGTGCCACTCGGGACAGGGGCGAGGAGACCCAGTACTTC
clone size: -
D gene: TRBD1
V gene: TRBV24-1
J gene: TRBJ2-5
CDR3 length: 13

CDR3 protein: CASSILVNTEAFF
CDR3 DNA: TGCGCCAGCAGCATATTGGTGAACACTGAAGCTTTCTTT
clone size: few
D gene: -
V gene: TRBV5-1
J gene: TRBJ1-1
CDR3 length: 13

CDR3 protein: CATSRVWTGEEKLFF
CDR3 DNA: TGTGCCACCAGCAGAGTTTGGACAGGGGAAGAAAAACTGTTTTTT
clone size: few
D gene: TRBD1
V gene: TRBV15
J gene: TRBJ1-4
CDR3 length: 15

CDR3 protein: CSARDGLTLPYNEQFF
CDR3 DNA: TGCAGTGCTAGAGACGGACTGACCCTTCCCTACAATGAGCAGTTCTTC
clone size: -
D gene: -
V gene: TRBV20-1
J gene: TRBJ2-1
CDR3 length: 16

CDR3 protein: CASSYIYNEQFF
CDR3 DNA: TGCGCCAGCAGCTACATATACAATGAGCAGTTCTTC
clone size: once
D gene: -
V gene: TRBV5-1
J gene: TRBJ2-1
CDR3 length: 12

CDR3 protein: CASSLNSMVAQYF
CDR3 DNA: TGTGCCAGCAGTTTGAACAGTATGGTGGCCCAGTACTTC
clone size: -
D gene: -
V gene: TRBV12-3/TRBV12-4
J gene: TRBJ2-5
CDR3 length: 13

CDR3 protein: CSAPGDYPLSNEQFF
CDR3 DNA: TGCAGTGCCCCCGGAGACTACCCTCTTAGCAATGAGCAGTTCTTC
clone size: -
D gene: -
V gene: TRBV20-1
J gene: TRBJ2-1
CDR3 length: 15

CDR3 protein: CASSLEGLSPYNEQFF
CDR3 DNA: TGCGCCAGCAGCTTGGAAGGACTATCCCCCTACAATGAGCAGTTCTTC
clone size: -
D gene: -
V gene: TRBV5-1
J gene: TRBJ2-1
CDR3 length: 16

CDR3 protein: CASIKGGAYEQYF
CDR3 DNA: TGTGCCAGCATCAAAGGGGGGGCCTACGAGCAGTACTTC
clone size: -
D gene: -
V gene: TRBV28
J gene: TRBJ2-7
CDR3 length: 13

CDR3 protein: CASSLASWGNSPLHF
CDR3 DNA: TGTGCCAGCAGCTTGGCGTCATGGGGGAATTCACCCCTCCACTTT
clone size: -
D gene: -
V gene: TRBV5-6
J gene: TRBJ1-6
CDR3 length: 15

CDR3 protein: CASSFLPRAFNYGYTF
CDR3 DNA: TGCGCCAGCAGCTTTTTACCGCGGGCATTTAACTATGGCTACACCTTC
clone size: few
D gene: -
V gene: TRBV5-1
J gene: TRBJ1-2
CDR3 length: 16

CDR3 protein: CASSFSPAGRQHNEQFF
CDR3 DNA: TGTGCCAGCAGTTTTTCCCCCGCGGGGCGACAGCACAATGAGCAGTTCTTC
clone size: few
D gene: -
V gene: TRBV12-3/TRBV12-4
J gene: TRBJ2-1
CDR3 length: 17

CDR3 protein: CASTAGRGYNNSPLHF
CDR3 DNA: TGTGCCAGCACCGCGGGCAGGGGATATAATAATTCACCCCTCCACTTT
clone size: few
D gene: -
V gene: TRBV12-3/TRBV12-4
J gene: TRBJ1-6
CDR3 length: 16

CDR3 protein: CASSESGANTEAFF
CDR3 DNA: TGTGCCAGCAGTGAGTCCGGGGCCAACACTGAAGCTTTCTTT
clone size: few
D gene: -
V gene: TRBV6-1
J gene: TRBJ1-1
CDR3 length: 14

CDR3 protein: CATKAGRDTYGYTF
CDR3 DNA: TGTGCCACAAAGGCCGGCAGAGATACCTATGGCTACACCTTC
clone size: few
D gene: -
V gene: TRBV6-5
J gene: TRBJ1-2
CDR3 length: 14

CDR3 protein: CSASNPSEGSNQPQHF
CDR3 DNA: TGCAGTGCTAGTAATCCTTCTGAGGGGTCAAATCAGCCCCAGCATTTT
clone size: many
D gene: -
V gene: TRBV20-1
J gene: TRBJ1-5
CDR3 length: 16

CDR3 protein: CASSLAGPHYNSPLHF
CDR3 DNA: TGCGCCAGCAGCTTGGCGGGGCCTCACTATAATTCACCCCTCCACTTT
clone size: few
D gene: -
V gene: TRBV5-1
J gene: TRBJ1-6
CDR3 length: 16

CDR3 protein: CASSDGAGMSYNEQFF
CDR3 DNA: TGTGCCAGCAGTGATGGAGCGGGAATGTCCTACAATGAGCAGTTCTTC
clone size: few
D gene: TRBD2
V gene: TRBV2
J gene: TRBJ2-1
CDR3 length: 16

CDR3 protein: CASSQTGNTEAFF
CDR3 DNA: TGTGCCAGCAGCCAAACCGGGAACACTGAAGCTTTCTTT
clone size: -
D gene: -
V gene: TRBV14
J gene: TRBJ1-1
CDR3 length: 13

CDR3 protein: CASSFVQGMYNEQFF
CDR3 DNA: TGTGCCAGCAGCTTTGTCCAGGGGATGTACAATGAGCAGTTCTTC
clone size: -
D gene: -
V gene: TRBV5-5
J gene: TRBJ2-1
CDR3 length: 15

CDR3 protein: CASRHLGGDSGNTIYF
CDR3 DNA: TGTGCCAGCAGACACCTAGGAGGTGACTCTGGAAACACCATATATTTT
clone size: -
D gene: -
V gene: TRBV12-3/TRBV12-4
J gene: TRBJ1-3
CDR3 length: 16

CDR3 protein: CASSQDTWTGNGYTF
CDR3 DNA: TGTGCCAGCAGCCAAGACACTTGGACAGGGAATGGCTACACCTTC
clone size: -
D gene: TRBD1
V gene: TRBV3-1
J gene: TRBJ1-2
CDR3 length: 15

CDR3 protein: CSVAAGQNGYTF
CDR3 DNA: TGCAGCGTTGCCGCAGGGCAAAATGGCTACACCTTC
clone size: -
D gene: -
V gene: TRBV29-1
J gene: TRBJ1-2
CDR3 length: 12

CDR3 protein: CSARDLARSTEAFF
CDR3 DNA: TGCAGTGCTAGAGATCTAGCTAGGAGCACTGAAGCTTTCTTT
clone size: few
D gene: -
V gene: TRBV20-1
J gene: TRBJ1-1
CDR3 length: 14

CDR3 protein: CSAEGVGNQPQHF
CDR3 DNA: TGCAGTGCCGAGGGGGTTGGCAATCAGCCCCAGCATTTT
clone size: few
D gene: -
V gene: TRBV20-1
J gene: TRBJ1-5
CDR3 length: 13

CDR3 protein: CASSPGGYEAFF
CDR3 DNA: TGTGCCAGCTCACCCGGTGGGTACGAAGCTTTCTTT
clone size: few
D gene: -
V gene: TRBV18
J gene: TRBJ1-1
CDR3 length: 12

CDR3 protein: CSVEGQNYGYTF
CDR3 DNA: TGCAGCGTTGAAGGGCAGAACTATGGCTACACCTTC
clone size: many
D gene: -
V gene: TRBV29-1
J gene: TRBJ1-2
CDR3 length: 12

CDR3 protein: CASSTNRGHEQYF
CDR3 DNA: TGTGCCAGCAGTACCAACAGGGGCCACGAGCAGTACTTC
clone size: few
D gene: TRBD1
V gene: TRBV6-5
J gene: TRBJ2-7
CDR3 length: 13

CDR3 protein: CASSLLGGRGTEAFF
CDR3 DNA: TGTGCCAGCAGTTTATTAGGAGGCAGGGGGACTGAAGCTTTCTTT
clone size: many
D gene: TRBD1
V gene: TRBV12-3/TRBV12-4
J gene: TRBJ1-1
CDR3 length: 15

CDR3 protein: CASSQSDRGPSYEQYF
CDR3 DNA: TGTGCCAGCAGCCAGAGCGACAGGGGACCCTCCTACGAGCAGTACTTC
clone size: -
D gene: TRBD1
V gene: TRBV3-1
J gene: TRBJ2-7
CDR3 length: 16

CDR3 protein: CASSPTRGGKTGELFF
CDR3 DNA: TGTGCCAGCAGCCCTACGCGGGGCGGGAAAACCGGGGAGCTGTTTTTT
clone size: -
D gene: -
V gene: TRBV11-3
J gene: TRBJ2-2
CDR3 length: 16

CDR3 protein: CASSLYSPYNEQFF
CDR3 DNA: TGTGCCAGCAGCTTATACAGCCCCTACAATGAGCAGTTCTTC
clone size: -
D gene: -
V gene: TRBV7-3
J gene: TRBJ2-1
CDR3 length: 14

CDR3 protein: CASSPRGERAIGTEAFF
CDR3 DNA: TGTGCCAGCAGCCCCCGGGGAGAGAGAGCCATAGGCACTGAAGCTTTCTTT
clone size: few
D gene: -
V gene: TRBV5-5
J gene: TRBJ1-1
CDR3 length: 17

CDR3 protein: CSGLAGAIDTQYF
CDR3 DNA: TGCAGCGGATTAGCGGGAGCAATAGATACGCAGTATTTT
clone size: few
D gene: TRBD2
V gene: TRBV29-1
J gene: TRBJ2-3
CDR3 length: 13

CDR3 protein: CASTPSVVTPEAFF
CDR3 DNA: TGTGCCAGCACCCCCTCGGTCGTCACCCCTGAAGCTTTCTTT
clone size: -
D gene: -
V gene: TRBV11-2
J gene: TRBJ1-1
CDR3 length: 14

CDR3 protein: CSARGGTDEKLFF
CDR3 DNA: TGCAGTGCTAGAGGCGGGACGGATGAAAAACTGTTTTTT
clone size: many
D gene: -
V gene: TRBV20-1
J gene: TRBJ1-4
CDR3 length: 13

CDR3 protein: CASSLGWPDNQPQHF
CDR3 DNA: TGCGCCAGCAGCTTGGGTTGGCCAGACAATCAGCCCCAGCATTTT
clone size: few
D gene: -
V gene: TRBV5-1
J gene: TRBJ1-5
CDR3 length: 15

CDR3 protein: CASSEANLPYNEQFF
CDR3 DNA: TGTGCCAGCAGTGAAGCGAATCTTCCCTACAATGAGCAGTTCTTC
clone size: few
D gene: -
V gene: TRBV25-1
J gene: TRBJ2-1
CDR3 length: 15